The entry below gives a single T cell receptor beta chain sequence along with its context. Sequencing used immunoSEQ multiplex PCR; TCRdb keeps in-frame clones, though not all of them. The sample records fewer than 250,000 clones, 65% to 85% being singletons. The entry originates in a study of blood T cell repertoires in COVID-19. V shed 3 bases, J shed 4 bases, and the junction held 6 bases outside the gene matches. CDR3 length: 16 residues. Germline V gene lookup returns CDR1 MDHEN and CDR2 SYDVKM. V is TRBV28 and J is TRBJ2-7; 13 bases fit TRBD2. Sample: PBMCs or T cells enriched from blood (not recorded which). This sequence originates from a woman in her 40s who had recovered from COVID-19. The chain's CDR3 is CASSLWTSGSVYEQYF. The CDR3 DNA sequence: TGTGCCAGCAGTTTGTGGACTAGCGGGAGTGTGTACGAGCAGTACTTC.